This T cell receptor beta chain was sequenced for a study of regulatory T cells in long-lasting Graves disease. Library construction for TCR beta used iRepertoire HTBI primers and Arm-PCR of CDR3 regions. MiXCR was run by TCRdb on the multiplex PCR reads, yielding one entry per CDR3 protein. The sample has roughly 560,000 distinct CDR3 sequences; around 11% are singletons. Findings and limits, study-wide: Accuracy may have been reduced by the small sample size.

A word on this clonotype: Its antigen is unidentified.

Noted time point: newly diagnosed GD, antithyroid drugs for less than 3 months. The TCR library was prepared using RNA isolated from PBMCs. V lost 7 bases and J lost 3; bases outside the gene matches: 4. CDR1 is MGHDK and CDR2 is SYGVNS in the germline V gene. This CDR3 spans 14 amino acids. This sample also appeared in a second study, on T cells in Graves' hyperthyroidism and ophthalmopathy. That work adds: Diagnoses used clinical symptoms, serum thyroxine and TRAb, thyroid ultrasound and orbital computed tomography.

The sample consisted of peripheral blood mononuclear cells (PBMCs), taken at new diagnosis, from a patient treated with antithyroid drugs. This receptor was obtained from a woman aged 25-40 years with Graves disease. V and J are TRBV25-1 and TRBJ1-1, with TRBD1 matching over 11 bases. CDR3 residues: CASTGDRGDTEAFF. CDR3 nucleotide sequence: TGTGCCAGCACGGGGGACAGGGGGGACACTGAAGCTTTCTTT.